These 27 T cell receptor beta chains originate from one sample sequenced in a study of blood T cell repertoires in COVID-19. Sequencing was performed with immunoSEQ multiplex PCR; in TCRdb, only in-frame clones are kept and a portion is missing. Of under 250,000 clones in the sample, approximately 83% are singletons; the top ten hold around 30%. The sequencing sample was made of peripheral blood. All receptors come from a man in his forties or fifties with acute or convalescent COVID-19.

The rearrangement joins TRBV5-6 to TRBJ1-2, with D uncertain. The CDR3 has 15 residues. From germline, CDR1 is SGHDT and CDR2 YYEEEE. Between the trimmed V and J ends, which lost 1 base and 7 bases, there was a span of 17 bases. The CDR3 reads CASSLTTSLPGGYTF. The DNA of the CDR3 is TGTGCCAGCAGCTTGACTACGTCCTTACCTGGTGGCTACACCTTC. The full variable domain, its missing parts supplied by reference TRBV5-6 and TRBJ1-2, is DAGVTQSPTHLIKTRGQQVTLRCSPKSGHDTVSWYQQALGQGPQFIFQYYEEEERQRGNFPDRFSGHQFPNYSSELNVNALLLGDSALYLCASSLTTSLPGGYTFGSGTRLTVV.

This rearrangement joins TRBV6-5 to TRBJ2-7; 7 bases are a match to TRBD2. The junction had 5 bases not matched to a gene; V was cut back by 0 bases and J by 3 bases. Germline V CDR1 and CDR2: MNHEY, SVGAGI. This CDR3 region has 15 residues. CDR3 region: CASSYSAGEGYEQYF. The CDR3 DNA is TGTGCCAGCAGTTACTCGGCGGGAGAGGGCTACGAGCAGTACTTC.

This chain uses TRBV4-2 with TRBJ2-7; maybe TRBD1 (6 bases). Trimming took 3 bases from V and 6 from J, leaving 18 bases between them. Germline V gene lookup returns CDR1 LGHNA and CDR2 YNFKEQ. The CDR3 runs 15 residues. The CDR3 coding sequence is TGTGCCAGCAGCCACCCCACCAGGGGCCAAGGCGAGCAGTACTTC. Its translation: CASSHPTRGQGEQYF.

The chain has TRBV30 and TRBJ1-6; 9 bases line up with TRBD1. This CDR3 spans 15 amino acids. Looked up from germline, CDR1 is GTSNPN and CDR2 is SVGIG (reference sequence). J gave up 4 bases and V 0 bases, and 1 base lay outside the gene matches. For the CDR3, the DNA is TGTGCCTGGAGTGTGGGGACAGGGTATAATTCACCCCTCCACTTT. It codes for CAWSVGTGYNSPLHF.

This rearrangement joins TRBV5-1 to TRBJ2-1, with 11 bases fitting TRBD2. V trimming: 3 bases; J trimming: 2 bases; junction bases outside the gene matches: 1. The CDR3 loop spans 15 amino acids. CDR1 and CDR2 from the germline V gene are SGHRS and YFSETQ. The CDR3 nucleotides read TGCGCCAGCAGCTCGGGACTAGCGGCCTACAATGAGCAGTTCTTC. It yields the protein CASSSGLAAYNEQFF.

The chain joins TRBV5-4 to TRBJ2-3; a weak D match, TRBD2 (5 bases). V dropped 4 bases and J dropped 2 bases, with 11 bases sitting between them. The CDR3 spans 14 residues. The germline CDR1 and CDR2 sequences are SGHNT and YYREEE (reference sequence). This CDR3 reads CASSAGPHTDTQYF. The CDR3, as DNA: TGTGCCAGCAGCGCGGGCCCCCACACAGATACGCAGTATTTT. Together with reference TRBV5-4 and TRBJ2-3, the CDR3 gives the full variable domain: ETGVTQSPTHLIKTRGQQVTLRCSSQSGHNTVSWYQQALGQGPQFIFQYYREEENGRGNFPPRFSGLQFPNYSSELNVNALELDDSALYLCASSAGPHTDTQYFGPGTRLTVL.

The sample holds one count of this clone. The chain uses TRBV2 and TRBJ2-5; possibly TRBD1 for D (8 bases). Trimming shortened V by 1 base and J by 5 bases, and 14 bases separated the two germline ends. The germline V gene has CDR1 SNHLY and CDR2 FYNNEI. The CDR3 spans 15 residues. The chain's CDR3 is CASSEDGQGGETQYF. The CDR3 region has the DNA TGTGCCAGCAGTGAAGACGGACAGGGAGGGGAGACCCAGTACTTC.

The chain's CDR3 is CASSRLAISNEQFF. In DNA form, the CDR3 reads TGTGCCAGCAGTAGGCTAGCAATCTCCAATGAGCAGTTCTTC. The chain uses TRBV2 and TRBJ2-1; maybe TRBD2 (5 bases). Trimming cost V 5 bases and J 6 bases, with 14 bases left between them. The germline gives CDR1 SNHLY, CDR2 FYNNEI. The CDR3 is made up of 14 amino acids.

The rearrangement links TRBV7-4 to TRBJ2-3; TRBD2 aligns across 10 bases. CDR1 and CDR2 (germline): SGHVT, SQSDAQ. V shed 4 bases and J 1 base; nucleotides not matched to a gene: 17. The CDR3 loop spans 20 amino acids. Here the CDR3 reads CASSSLLRVAGGVGTDTQYF. The CDR3 nucleotides read TGTGCCAGCAGCTCCCTATTGAGAGTAGCGGGAGGAGTGGGCACAGATACGCAGTATTTT.

About this clone itself: Other DNA sequences in this specimen translate into the identical CDR3. This rearrangement joins TRBV6-5 to TRBJ2-7, with TRBD2 identical over 12 bases. The CDR3 consists of 16 residues. Germline CDR1 MNHEY, CDR2 SVGAGI. Losses at the gene ends were 4 bases for V and 4 bases for J; bases not matched to a gene: 8. In nucleotides, the CDR3 is TGTGCCAGCAGTTCTCCTGGACTAGCGGGATCTTACGAGCAGTACTTC. Translation gives CASSSPGLAGSYEQYF.

This clone was observed a single time. The chain has TRBV19 and TRBJ1-2, with a weak D call TRBD1 (6 bases). The germline gives CDR1 LNHDA, CDR2 SQIVND (reference sequence). The ends were cut back, 5 bases at V and 3 bases at J, with 13 bases in the middle. The CDR3 sequence is 14 residues long. CDR3: CASSQQGGDYGYTF. The CDR3 DNA is TGTGCCAGTAGTCAACAGGGTGGGGACTATGGCTACACCTTC.

A note on this clone: Additional DNA sequences in this sample encode the identical CDR3. V gene TRBV18 combines with J gene TRBJ2-7; D might be TRBD2 (5 bases). The CDR3 consists of 14 residues. In germline, CDR1 is KGHSH, CDR2 LQKENI. V lost 3 bases to trimming and J lost 1 base, with 10 bases between them. DNA for the CDR3: TGTGCCAGCTCACCGCGGGCTGATTCCTACGAGCAGTACTTC. Protein sequence: CASSPRADSYEQYF. The variable domain in full, with the rest retrieved from reference TRBV18 and TRBJ2-7, is NAGVMQNPRHLVRRRGQEARLRCSPMKGHSHVYWYRQLPEEGLKFMVYLQKENIIDESGMPKERFSAEFPKEGPSILRIQQVVRGDSAAYFCASSPRADSYEQYFGPGTRLTVT.

The chain couples TRBV28 to TRBJ1-1; D is possibly TRBD1 (5 bases). From germline, CDR1 is MDHEN and CDR2 SYDVKM. This CDR3 region has 14 residues. The V and J ends lost 6 bases and 1 base respectively, with 12 bases between them. The CDR3 sequence: CASRVQGSNTEAFF. In DNA form, the CDR3 reads TGTGCCAGCAGAGTTCAGGGATCGAACACTGAAGCTTTCTTT. Complete variable domain (other parts from reference TRBV28 and TRBJ1-1): DVKVTQSSRYLVKRTGEKVFLECVQDMDHENMFWYRQDPGLGLRLIYFSYDVKMKEKGDIPEGYSVSREKKERFSLILESASTNQTSMYLCASRVQGSNTEAFFGQGTRLTVV.

The rearrangement joins TRBV27 to TRBJ1-6, with 7 bases that match TRBD1. The CDR3 length is 12 residues. Germline lookup yields CDR1 MNHEY and CDR2 SMNVEV (reference sequence). With V trimmed by 9 bases and J by 7 bases, 3 bases remained unmatched. CDR3 loop: CASRTGNSPLHF. The CDR3 nucleotides read TGTGCCAGTCGGACAGGCAATTCACCCCTCCACTTT.

The chain carries TRBV15 and TRBJ2-1, with D possibly TRBD1 on 6 matching bases. The CDR3 runs to 15 residues. V dropped 5 bases and J dropped 5 bases, with 16 bases sitting between them. Per germline, CDR1 LNHNV and CDR2 YYDKDF (reference sequence). The CDR3 DNA is TGTGCCACCAGCGTCTCCGGGACACCCAACAATGAGCAGTTCTTC. Its protein is CATSVSGTPNNEQFF.

The chain couples TRBV28 to TRBJ1-6; D gene unclear. Per the germline V gene, CDR1 is MDHEN and CDR2 is SYDVKM. Deletions cut 6 bases from V and 6 bases from J, with 3 bases between. The CDR3 is made up of 11 amino acids. The CDR3, as DNA: TGTGCCAGCAGCTCTAATTCACCCCTCCACTTT. Translating it yields CASSSNSPLHF.

The V call is TRBV13, the J call TRBJ1-1; no definite D call. This CDR3 contains 14 residues. V gave up 2 bases and J gave up 4 bases, with 11 bases separating them. Per the germline V gene, CDR1 is PRHDT and CDR2 is FYEKMQ (reference sequence). The CDR3 DNA reads as TGTGCCAGCAGCTTATATGAGATACGCACTGAAGCTTTCTTT. It specifies CASSLYEIRTEAFF.

The chain is built from TRBV24-1 and TRBJ2-2; 16 positions match TRBD2. The CDR3 is made up of 18 amino acids. With 3 bases clipped from V and 4 bases from J, the junction kept 4 bases outside the gene matches. CDR1 is KGHDR, CDR2 SFDVKD, per germline. DNA of the CDR3: TGTGCCACCAGTGATGGGACTAGCGGGAGGGCCCTCACCGGGGAGCTGTTTTTT. It is translated as CATSDGTSGRALTGELFF.

The chain has TRBV7-3 and TRBJ1-2; 9 bases line up with TRBD1. CDR3 length equals 13 residues. The V gene's germline CDR1 is SGHTA and CDR2 FQGTGA. V dropped 5 bases and J dropped 6; count of bases not matched to a gene: 4. CDR3 amino acids: CASSPDRGNGYTF. CDR3 in DNA: TGTGCCAGCAGCCCGGACAGGGGCAATGGCTACACCTTC. The whole variable domain, remainder taken from reference TRBV7-3 and TRBJ1-2, is GAGVSQTPSNKVTEKGKYVELRCDPISGHTALYWYRQSLGQGPEFLIYFQGTGAADDSGLPNDRFFAVRPEGSVSTLKIQRTERGDSAVYLCASSPDRGNGYTFGSGTRLTVV.

This clone was picked up a small number of times. V and J are TRBV9 and TRBJ2-4; D possibly corresponds to TRBD2 (5 bases). The CDR3 runs to 14 residues. V gave up 2 bases and J gave up 11 bases, with 17 bases separating them. Looked up from germline, CDR1 is SGDLS and CDR2 is YYNGEE. Here the CDR3 DNA reads TGTGCCAGCAGCGTGGAGGCCGCTGCAGTGCTTCAGTACTTC. Encoded protein: CASSVEAAAVLQYF.

V usage is TRBV30 and J usage is TRBJ2-3; 10 bases align to TRBD2. After removal of 2 bases from V and 4 bases from J, the junction contained 9 bases not matched to a gene. The germline gives CDR1 GTSNPN, CDR2 SVGIG (reference sequence). This CDR3 region has 16 residues. CDR3 region: CAWSTGTSVGPDTQYF. The CDR3 DNA reads as TGTGCCTGGAGTACCGGGACTAGCGTCGGTCCAGATACGCAGTATTTT.

The chain's CDR3 is CSVLTDRGLEQFF. In nucleotides, the CDR3 is TGCAGCGTTCTTACGGACAGGGGGCTGGAGCAGTTCTTC. The chain links TRBV29-1 to TRBJ2-1; 11 nucleotides match TRBD1. The length of the CDR3 is 13 residues. Per germline, CDR1 SQVTM and CDR2 ANQGSEA. The V gene end was trimmed by 5 bases and the J gene end by 10 bases; junction bases not matched to a gene: 7.

The table lists this clone with a count of one. CDR3 residues: CAWTGGTGTNYGYTF. In DNA form, the CDR3 reads TGTGCCTGGACCGGGGGGACAGGCACTAACTATGGCTACACCTTC. This chain links TRBV30 with TRBJ1-2; 8 nucleotides align to TRBD1. J gave up 0 bases and V 4 bases, and 7 bases lay outside the gene matches. This CDR3 is 15 amino acids long. CDR1 is GTSNPN, CDR2 SVGIG, per germline (reference sequence).

CDR3 DNA: TGTGCCAGCAGCTTTTCTCCCGGACAGGGGGATGAAAAACTGTTTTTT. The encoded protein is CASSFSPGQGDEKLFF. The chain links TRBV5-4 to TRBJ1-4; 10 positions agree with TRBD1. CDR1 and CDR2 (germline): SGHNT, YYREEE (reference sequence). There are 16 residues in the CDR3. V lost 2 bases, J lost 6 bases, and 7 bases stayed unmatched.

The rearrangement joins TRBV5-1 to TRBJ1-5; TRBD1 matches 7 bases. Germline CDR1 reads SGHRS; CDR2 reads YFSETQ. This CDR3 comprises 14 residues. V lost 0 bases and J lost 5; bases outside the gene matches: 2. CDR3 amino acids: CASSLGGQDQPQHF. The CDR3 coding sequence is TGCGCCAGCAGCTTGGGAGGACAGGATCAGCCCCAGCATTTT.

The chain has TRBV5-1 and TRBJ2-3, with 12 bases matching TRBD2. Trimming removed 5 bases from V and 0 bases from J; junction bases left unmatched: 7. The CDR3 extends over 17 amino acids. CDR1 is SGHRS and CDR2 is YFSETQ in the germline V gene. Here the CDR3 reads CASRMGLAGTSTDTQYF. CDR3 DNA: TGCGCCAGCAGGATGGGACTAGCGGGCACTAGCACAGATACGCAGTATTTT.

This sequence joins TRBV30 and TRBJ1-4, with D possibly being TRBD1 (6 bases). Germline V CDR1 and CDR2: GTSNPN, SVGIG (reference sequence). The CDR3 is made up of 14 amino acids. Trimming removed 0 bases at V and 4 bases at J, with 9 bases between. The CDR3 nucleotides read TGTGCCTGGAGTGTGGGGGCAATTAATGAAAAACTGTTTTTT. Amino acid sequence: CAWSVGAINEKLFF.